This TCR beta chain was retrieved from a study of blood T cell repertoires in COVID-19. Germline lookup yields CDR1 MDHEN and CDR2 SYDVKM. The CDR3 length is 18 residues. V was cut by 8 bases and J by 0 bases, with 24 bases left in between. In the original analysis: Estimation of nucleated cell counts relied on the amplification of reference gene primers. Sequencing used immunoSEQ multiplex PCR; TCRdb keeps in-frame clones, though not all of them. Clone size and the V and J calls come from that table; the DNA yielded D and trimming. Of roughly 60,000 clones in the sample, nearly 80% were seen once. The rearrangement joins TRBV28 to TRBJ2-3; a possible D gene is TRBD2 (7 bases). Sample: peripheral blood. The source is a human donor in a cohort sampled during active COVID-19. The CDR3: CASSDPRGGASSTDTQYF. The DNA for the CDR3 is TGTGCCAGCTCGGACCCAAGGGGGGGGGCTTCTAGCACAGATACGCAGTATTTT.